This T cell receptor beta chain was found in a study of Ad26.COV2.S vaccination and SARS-CoV-2 variants. Study summary: Within the COV1001 Ad26.COV2.S trial arm, the donor was enrolled. Once, or twice with 56 days between doses, Ad26.COV2.S was given intramuscularly.

This clone was counted a single time. Treatment: some 19 received Ad26.COV2.S at low or high dose, single or two shots; several received placebo; per-sample allocation not given. Specimen acquisition occurred on day 63 following the initial vaccine or placebo injection. The CDR3 is 15 amino acids. Trimming at V came to 6 bases and at J to 5 bases, leaving 9 bases not matched to a gene. Germline CDR1 MNHEY, CDR2 SVGAGI. Measured with immunoSEQ multiplex PCR; TCRdb has only the in-frame clones, and not every one. The table shows about 400,000 clones, with about 88% occurring only once. The receptor's source is a person aged 18-60 years who received the Ad26.COV2.S COVID-19 vaccine or a placebo. Sequences were derived from peripheral blood, sampled in a trial of Ad26.COV2.S vaccine versus placebo. J is TRBJ2-3 and V is TRBV6-5; TRBD2 matches at 9 bases. The CDR3 is CASRRVAGVGDTQYF. The DNA for the CDR3 is TGTGCCAGCAGGAGAGTAGCGGGAGTGGGAGATACGCAGTATTTT.